Following are 17 T cell receptor beta chains from one sample sequenced in a study of T cell responses to AZD1222 COVID-19 vaccine. The data were produced by immunoSEQ multiplex PCR, yet TCRdb's version contains in-frame clones alone and is incomplete. The data show about 99,000 clones, with around 90% seen just once and less than 3% held by the top ten. Sequencing used peripheral blood, obtained on day 0 of AZD1222 vaccination. Receptors originate from an adult in good health.

This chain joins TRBV3-1 (or the pseudogene TRBV3-2) and TRBJ2-5; TRBD1 is a possible D gene (6 bases). Looked up from germline, CDR1 is LGHDT and CDR2 is YNNKEL (reference sequence). Trimming took off 1 base at V and 5 bases at J, with 11 bases between the two ends. This CDR3 region has 14 residues. DNA of the CDR3: TGTGCCAGCAGCCAAGTATCAGGGGCCGAGACCCAGTACTTC. Encoded protein: CASSQVSGAETQYF.

The CDR3 DNA sequence: TGCGCCAGCAGCCAAGATTGGGGGCAGAACACTGAAGCTTTCTTT. This translates into CASSQDWGQNTEAFF. The rearrangement uses TRBV4-3 and TRBJ1-1; TRBD1 is a possible D gene (6 bases). V was clipped by 0 bases and J by 1 base, with 9 bases between them. CDR1 and CDR2 from the germline V gene are LGHNA and YSLEER. This CDR3 region has 15 residues.

The chain combines TRBV29-1 with TRBJ2-3; D is perhaps TRBD1 (5 bases). Germline V gives CDR1 SQVTM, CDR2 ANQGSEA. There are 14 residues in the CDR3. The V and J ends lost 1 base and 2 bases respectively, with 10 bases between them. The CDR3 DNA is TGCAGCGTTGAAGGGCAGGGTCCCACAGATACGCAGTATTTT. Translation gives CSVEGQGPTDTQYF.

This clone has a single count. The chain is built from TRBV10-3 and TRBJ2-3; tentatively, D is TRBD2 (5 bases). The ends were cut back, 10 bases at V and 0 bases at J, with 20 bases in the middle. The CDR3 has 16 residues. The germline gives CDR1 ENHRY, CDR2 SYGVKD. The CDR3 region is CATKNREPLSTDTQYF. Here the CDR3 DNA reads TGTGCCACCAAAAATAGGGAGCCGCTTAGCACAGATACGCAGTATTTT.

In this sample, this clone turned up once. V gene TRBV4-1 combines with J gene TRBJ2-7; 13 bases align to TRBD2. V lost 4 bases, J lost 4 bases, and 4 bases stayed unmatched. Germline-derived CDR1 and CDR2 are MGHRA and YSYEKL. The length of the CDR3 is 15 residues. CDR3 nucleotides: TGCGCCAGCAGCCTACGGACTAGCGGGAGTTACGAGCAGTACGTC. Protein product: CASSLRTSGSYEQYV.

V is TRBV19 and J is TRBJ1-5; 9 positions match TRBD1. CDR1 LNHDA and CDR2 SQIVND come from the germline V gene (reference sequence). Unmatched junction bases numbered 17, after V lost 7 bases and J lost 7 bases. This CDR3 comprises 17 residues. This chain's CDR3 is CASMAVGTGGLGQPQHF. The CDR3 DNA reads as TGTGCCAGTATGGCAGTCGGAACAGGGGGCCTGGGGCAGCCCCAGCATTTT.

This sequence joins TRBV4-2 and TRBJ2-7, with a tentative D call TRBD2 (6 bases). V lost 0 bases and J lost 3, with 15 bases in between. Germline assignment: CDR1 LGHNA and CDR2 YNFKEQ. The length of the CDR3 is 16 residues. The CDR3 sequence: CASSQDRRVGNYEQYF. The CDR3 bases are TGTGCCAGCAGCCAAGATCGGAGGGTGGGGAACTACGAGCAGTACTTC.

V and J are TRBV4-1 and TRBJ1-2; D unclear. The CDR3 length is 15 residues. Trimming left V 6 bases short and J 4 bases short, with 18 bases between. Germline CDR1 MGHRA, CDR2 YSYEKL. CDR3 sequence reads: CASSTTRVGSYGYTF. The DNA of the CDR3 is TGCGCCAGCAGTACGACCAGAGTGGGTTCCTATGGCTACACCTTC.

The rearrangement uses TRBV19 and TRBJ2-7, with TRBD2 matching 10 bases. This CDR3 is 15 amino acids long. Germline values: CDR1 LNHDA, CDR2 SQIVND (reference sequence). The V segment lost 8 bases and the J segment 6 bases; nucleotides outside the gene matches: 13. The CDR3 DNA sequence: TGTGCCAGTCCCGCGCGGAATAGCGGGGGGTTCGAGCAGTACTTC. It codes for CASPARNSGGFEQYF.

This clone was detected once. In nucleotides, the CDR3 is TGCAGTGCTAGGTTTATCGATGAGCAGTTCTTC. It yields the protein CSARFIDEQFF. The genes are TRBV20-1 and TRBJ2-1; no definite D call. The V end lost 3 bases, the J end lost 8 bases, and 8 bases lay between the germline ends. This CDR3 has 11 amino acids. Germline V CDR1 and CDR2: DFQATT, SNEGSKA (reference sequence).

The rearrangement uses TRBV9 and TRBJ2-4, with D tentatively TRBD2 (6 bases). In germline, CDR1 is SGDLS, CDR2 YYNGEE. This CDR3 region has 17 residues. V dropped 0 bases and J dropped 1 base, with 14 bases sitting between them. CDR3 nucleotide sequence: TGTGCCAGCAGCGTAGGAGCGGGTAGAGCGGCCAAAAACATTCAGTACTTC. Protein product: CASSVGAGRAAKNIQYF.

The chain carries TRBV6-1 and TRBJ2-1; TRBD1 or TRBD2 may be the D gene (5 bases each). Germline CDR1 is MNHNS and CDR2 is SASEGT. CDR3 length: 15 residues. Trimming took off 2 bases at V and 6 bases at J, with 14 bases between the two ends. CDR3 loop: CASSEPGTFGNEQFF. For the CDR3, the DNA is TGTGCCAGCAGTGAACCAGGGACGTTCGGCAATGAGCAGTTCTTC.

The chain is built from TRBV6-2 or TRBV6-3 and TRBJ2-7; TRBD1 might be the D (6 bases). Germline V lookup: CDR1 MNHEY, CDR2 SVGEGT. CDR3 size: 15 residues. V shed 6 bases and J shed 0 bases, with 15 bases lying between them. The chain's CDR3 is CASSSGATLSYEQYV. The CDR3 nucleotides read TGTGCCAGCAGCTCAGGGGCCACCCTCTCCTACGAGCAGTACGTC.

The chain is built from TRBV5-4 and TRBJ2-3; perhaps D is TRBD1 or TRBD2 (5 bases each). V was cut by 4 bases and J by 4 bases, with 16 bases left in between. CDR1 is SGHNT, CDR2 YYREEE, per germline (reference sequence). The CDR3 runs 15 residues. Here the CDR3 reads CASSGGDYRADTQYF. For the CDR3, the DNA is TGTGCCAGCAGCGGGGGAGACTATCGGGCAGATACGCAGTATTTT.

This clone was detected once. V is TRBV5-6 and J is TRBJ1-1; possibly TRBD1 for D (6 bases). V dropped 4 bases and J dropped 1 base, with 8 bases sitting between them. This CDR3 has 13 amino acids. CDR1 and CDR2 (germline): SGHDT, YYEEEE. CDR3 in amino acids: CASSPTGNTEAFF. CDR3 DNA: TGTGCCAGCAGCCCGACAGGGAACACTGAAGCTTTCTTT.

For the CDR3, the DNA is TGTGCCAGCAGCCGTTATGGGAACACTGAAGCTTTCTTT. It codes for CASSRYGNTEAFF. This chain connects TRBV6-2 or TRBV6-3 to TRBJ1-1, with D unresolved. Trimming cost V 6 bases and J 1 base, with 9 bases left between them. CDR3 length equals 13 residues. CDR1 and CDR2 from the germline V gene are MNHEY and SVGEGT.

This chain uses TRBV10-3 with TRBJ2-7; a weak D match, TRBD2 (6 bases). V lost 5 bases and J 5 bases, leaving 16 bases between the germline ends. Germline values: CDR1 ENHRY, CDR2 SYGVKD. This CDR3 comprises 14 residues. Here the CDR3 reads CAISSGLEGHEQYV. DNA for the CDR3: TGTGCCATCAGTTCGGGTTTGGAGGGCCACGAGCAGTACGTC.